Listed here are 30 T cell receptor beta chains from one sample, sequenced in a study of T cell repertoires in aging, cancer and after chemotherapy. The template was genomic DNA from peripheral blood, not RNA. A mixed TRB-A/B primer pool amplified rearranged TRB by multiplex touch-down PCR. TCRdb processed the multiplex PCR reads anew with MiXCR; each CDR3 protein has one entry. The sample has just under 5,000 distinct CDR3 sequences; about 34% are singletons. The sequenced sample consisted of blood. The receptors were gathered from a human donor with a blood cancer.

By proportion, this clonotype is medium-sized (0.01 to 0.1%). The chain employs TRBV19 and TRBJ2-3; TRBD2 agrees at 9 bases. This CDR3 contains 13 residues. Germline CDR1 LNHDA, CDR2 SQIVND (reference sequence). V dropped 10 bases and J dropped 5; count of bases not matched to a gene: 7. The CDR3 coding sequence is TGTGCCACCGCTAGCGGGGATATAGATACGCAGTATTTT. The encoded protein is CATASGDIDTQYF.

CDR3 sequence: CASSPNFGGLTTQYF. The CDR3 DNA sequence: TGCGCCAGCAGCCCAAACTTTGGGGGGCTAACCACCCAGTACTTC. The J gene is TRBJ2-5, the V gene TRBV5-1; D possibly uses TRBD1 or TRBD2 (6 bases each). The germline CDR1 and CDR2 sequences are SGHRS and YFSETQ. This CDR3 is 15 amino acids long. The ends were cut back, 4 bases at V and 8 bases at J, with 21 bases in the middle.

This chain links TRBV6-5 with TRBJ2-1, with TRBD2 identical over 15 bases. The CDR3 consists of 15 residues. V was clipped by 6 bases and J by 6 bases; unmatched bases: 3. Per germline, CDR1 MNHEY and CDR2 SVGAGI. The CDR3 loop reads CASRRTSGGVNEQFF. CDR3 sequence (DNA): TGTGCCAGCAGACGGACTAGCGGGGGGGTCAATGAGCAGTTCTTC.

Within the sample, this clonotype is medium-sized. The rearrangement uses TRBV6-5 and TRBJ2-5; the match to TRBD1 covers 7 bases. This CDR3 spans 15 amino acids. The V and J ends lost 6 bases and 2 bases, in that order; junction bases with no gene match: 9. Germline values: CDR1 MNHEY, CDR2 SVGAGI. The CDR3 DNA reads as TGTGCCAGCAGCCACAGGGGCGGAGTTCAAGAGACCCAGTACTTC. Translated, it gives CASSHRGGVQETQYF.

By sample share, this clonotype is large. The chain combines TRBV29-1 with TRBJ2-2; D possibly corresponds to TRBD1 (5 bases). This CDR3 is built from 15 residues. Germline V gene sequence: CDR1 SQVTM, CDR2 ANQGSEA. Trimming stripped 0 bases from V and 8 bases from J, with 16 bases between. The CDR3 is CSVEEGQGITGELFF. DNA of the CDR3: TGCAGCGTTGAAGAGGGGCAGGGAATTACGGGGGAGCTGTTTTTT.

This chain connects TRBV19 to TRBJ1-2, with D possibly TRBD1 on 6 matching bases. The V gene lost 8 bases and the J gene lost 2 bases, with 9 bases spanning the gap. Germline CDR1 and CDR2: LNHDA and SQIVND (reference sequence). The CDR3 length is 12 residues. The CDR3 loop is CASLTGNYGYTF. In DNA form, the CDR3 reads TGTGCCAGTCTTACAGGGAACTATGGCTACACCTTC.

This chain joins TRBV24-1 and TRBJ2-5; D unresolved. The CDR3 consists of 13 residues. Trimming left V 3 bases short and J 4 bases short, with 8 bases between. CDR1 is KGHDR and CDR2 is SFDVKD in the germline V gene. CDR3 protein: CATSDPRTETQYF. Written as DNA, the CDR3 is TGTGCCACCAGTGATCCCAGGACAGAGACCCAGTACTTC.

This clonotype was counted between two and nine times. The chain combines TRBV5-6 with TRBJ2-5, with 8 positions matching TRBD2. CDR1 is SGHDT, CDR2 YYEEEE, per germline. The junction had 3 bases not matched to a gene; V was cut back by 4 bases and J by 1 base. This CDR3 is 14 amino acids long. This CDR3 is CASSRGGGQETQYF. CDR3 DNA: TGTGCCAGCAGCCGGGGGGGGGGCCAAGAGACCCAGTACTTC.

V is TRBV7-2 and J is TRBJ2-7, with 7 bases identical to TRBD2. This CDR3 spans 14 amino acids. V was pared by 5 bases and J by 6 bases, with 10 bases of the junction left unmatched. CDR1 SGHTA and CDR2 FQGNSA come from the germline V gene. CDR3 coding DNA: TGTGCCAGCAGCAGGTTCCGGGACTATTCCGAGCAGTACTTC. Translating gives CASSRFRDYSEQYF.

Notes on this clonotype: One end of the junction is discordant with germline, which a read error may explain. The V call is TRBV18, the J call TRBJ2-7; possible D gene TRBD1, 5 bases. The V gene's germline CDR1 is KGHSH and CDR2 LQKENI. CDR3 size: 12 residues. The CDR3 nucleotides read TGTGCCAGCTCGACAGAGTCCTGCGAGCAGTACTTC. Amino acids: CASSTESCEQYF.

In its sample, this clonotype was seen a few times. The genes are TRBV30 and TRBJ2-1; 14 positions agree with TRBD2. J was trimmed by 8 bases and V by 4 bases; bases with no gene match: 10. The CDR3 has 16 amino acids. Germline CDR1 reads GTSNPN; CDR2 reads SVGIG (reference sequence). The CDR3 DNA reads as TGTGCCTGGACCCCCCCGGGACTAGCGGGGGTAGATGAGCAGTTCTTC. Its protein product is CAWTPPGLAGVDEQFF. Supplemented by reference TRBV30 and TRBJ2-1, the full variable domain reads SQTIHQWPATLVQPVGSPLSLECTVEGTSNPNLYWYRQAAGRGLQLLFYSVGIGQISSEVPQNLSASRPQDRQFILSSKKLLLSDSGFYLCAWTPPGLAGVDEQFFGPGTRLTVL.

Details on this clonotype: Its ends do not fully match the called genes, so a read error is possible. The rearrangement joins TRBV5-6 to TRBJ1-2, with TRBD1 as a possible D gene (5 bases). The CDR3 covers 13 residues. Germline V gives CDR1 SGHDT, CDR2 YYEEEE. CDR3 nucleotides: TGTGCCAGCAGCTTTTGGGGGGTGGATGGCTTCACCTTC. Amino acids: CASSFWGVDGFTF.

In this sample, this clonotype is medium-sized (0.01 to 0.1%). The chain joins TRBV27 to TRBJ1-1; D unresolved. Germline V gene data show CDR1 as MNHEY and CDR2 as SMNVEV (reference sequence). The V and J ends lost 6 bases and 0 bases respectively, with 8 bases between them. The CDR3 totals 13 residues. The CDR3 is CASSTGMNTEAFF. CDR3 DNA sequence: TGTGCCAGCAGCACCGGAATGAACACTGAAGCTTTCTTT.

This clonotype was picked up one time. V usage is TRBV6-4 and J usage is TRBJ1-1; the match to TRBD1 covers 9 bases. CDR1 and CDR2 (germline): MRHNA, SNTAGT. This CDR3 is 15 amino acids long. V gave up 6 bases and J gave up 4 bases; unmatched junction bases: 9. CDR3 nucleotides: TGTGCCAGCAGGGATACCTTGACAGGGGGCACTGAAGCTTTCTTT. It yields the protein CASRDTLTGGTEAFF.

This sequence joins TRBV6-1 and TRBJ1-2, with unresolved D. The CDR3 covers 12 residues. Germline lookup yields CDR1 MNHNS and CDR2 SASEGT. V dropped 3 bases and J dropped 8 bases, with 10 bases sitting between them. The CDR3 nucleotides are TGTGCCAGCAGTGACCCCCTGGGGGGCTACACCTTC. Encoded protein: CASSDPLGGYTF.

In this sample, this clonotype is medium-sized (0.01 to 0.1%). This chain links TRBV18 with TRBJ1-2, with D possibly matching TRBD1 (6 bases). This CDR3 region has 13 residues. Between the trimmed V and J ends, which lost 5 bases and 0 bases, there was a span of 7 bases. Germline loops: CDR1 KGHSH, CDR2 LQKENI. CDR3 nucleotide sequence: TGTGCCAGCTCAAGGGACACTAACTATGGCTACACCTTC. Its translation: CASSRDTNYGYTF.

This clonotype was seen only a few times. The V gene is TRBV19, the J gene TRBJ1-2, with 8 bases aligning to TRBD1. This CDR3 comprises 14 residues. V was clipped by 5 bases and J by 7 bases; unmatched bases: 9. In germline, CDR1 is LNHDA, CDR2 SQIVND (reference sequence). The DNA of the CDR3 is TGTGCCAGTAGTGCCGGGACAGGCCCGAGTGGCTACACCTTC. Translated, it gives CASSAGTGPSGYTF.

Sample share makes this clonotype medium-sized. The chain is built from TRBV15 and TRBJ2-5; D gene ambiguous. This CDR3 is 15 amino acids long. Trimming removed 0 bases at V and 3 bases at J, with 11 bases between. The germline V gene encodes CDR1 LNHNV and CDR2 YYDKDF (reference sequence). The CDR3 loop is CATSRDPYSEETQYF. The CDR3 nucleotides are TGTGCCACCAGCAGAGATCCTTATTCGGAAGAGACCCAGTACTTC.

The chain links TRBV5-1 to TRBJ2-2; possibly TRBD1 for D (6 bases). The CDR3 loop spans 15 amino acids. Per the germline V gene, CDR1 is SGHRS and CDR2 is YFSETQ. Trimming took 1 base from V and 4 from J, leaving 11 bases between them. The CDR3 protein is CASSLQGYSTGELFF. The CDR3 DNA follows: TGCGCCAGCAGCTTGCAGGGGTACAGCACCGGGGAGCTGTTTTTT.

This clonotype has just a few counts. This sequence joins TRBV30 and TRBJ1-2; D is possibly TRBD1 (5 bases). Germline lookup yields CDR1 GTSNPN and CDR2 SVGIG (reference sequence). With 3 bases removed from V and 4 bases from J, the gap between germline ends came to 18 bases. This CDR3 has 15 amino acids. CDR3 coding DNA: TGTGCCTGGAGGACTAAGGACACGGCCGTCTATGGCTACACCTTC. Translation: CAWRTKDTAVYGYTF.

This clonotype came up once. This chain uses TRBV6-4 with TRBJ1-5; D may be TRBD1 (6 bases). Germline V gene sequence: CDR1 MRHNA, CDR2 SNTAGT. The CDR3 contains 16 residues. V was cut by 3 bases and J by 0 bases, with 12 bases left in between. Written as DNA, the CDR3 is TGTGCCAGCAGTGAAGGCAGGGGCTATAGCAATCAGCCCCAGCATTTT. It yields the protein CASSEGRGYSNQPQHF.

This clonotype was recorded a few times. The V call is TRBV19, the J call TRBJ1-2; no reliable D call. Germline V gives CDR1 LNHDA, CDR2 SQIVND (reference sequence). The CDR3 has 11 residues. V was cut by 6 bases and J by 8 bases, with 10 bases left in between. In nucleotides, the CDR3 is TGTGCCAGTAGAGGGTTAAGCGGCTACACCTTC. Amino acids: CASRGLSGYTF.

This clonotype was seen a few times. This chain uses TRBV18 with TRBJ1-2; D is unresolved. This CDR3 has 14 amino acids. Germline CDR1 reads KGHSH; CDR2 reads LQKENI. Trimming took 0 bases from V and 2 from J, leaving 7 bases between them. DNA for the CDR3: TGTGCCAGCTCACCACCCACACAGAACTATGGCTACACCTTC. Encoded protein: CASSPPTQNYGYTF.

In the case of this clonotype: The germline gene is not matched at one end of the junction; a read error may be the cause. The rearrangement uses TRBV5-6 and TRBJ1-5; the D is unclear. Looked up from germline, CDR1 is SGHDT and CDR2 is YYEEEE. CDR3 length: 13 residues. The CDR3 DNA reads as TGCGCCAGCAGTGAAATGGGCAATCAGCCCCAGCATTTT. This translates into CASSEMGNQPQHF.

The V call is TRBV12-3 or TRBV12-4, the J call TRBJ1-4, with D uncertain. This CDR3 spans 14 amino acids. Trimming removed 1 base from V and 6 bases from J, with 9 bases in between. The CDR3: CASSLGAGDEKLFF. CDR3 DNA: TGTGCCAGCAGTTTAGGGGCCGGGGATGAAAAACTGTTTTTT.

The chain links TRBV19 to TRBJ1-1; no clear D. CDR1 is LNHDA and CDR2 is SQIVND in the germline V gene (reference sequence). Trimming pared 5 bases from V and 3 bases from J, leaving 10 bases between. This CDR3 is built from 13 residues. CDR3: CASSPISDTEAFF. CDR3 coding DNA: TGTGCCAGTAGTCCCATATCGGACACTGAAGCTTTCTTT.

By share of the sample, this clonotype is medium-sized. The V and J genes are TRBV15 and TRBJ1-6, with D uncertain. The CDR3 spans 14 residues. V lost 3 bases and J 10 bases, leaving 13 bases between the germline ends. From germline, CDR1 is LNHNV and CDR2 YYDKDF (reference sequence). CDR3 in amino acids: CATSRTRDGSPLHF. The CDR3 region has the DNA TGTGCCACCAGCAGGACCCGAGATGGATCACCCCTCCACTTT.

This clonotype is deemed medium-sized. The V gene is TRBV27, the J gene TRBJ2-7; D remains unclear. Looked up from germline, CDR1 is MNHEY and CDR2 is SMNVEV (reference sequence). The CDR3 sequence is 13 residues long. V was trimmed by 4 bases and J by 7 bases, leaving 14 bases between them. CDR3 residues: CASSYSGTVEQYF. In DNA, the CDR3 is TGTGCCAGCAGTTACTCCGGCACAGTGGAGCAGTACTTC.

This clonotype was observed a handful of times. The chain uses TRBV5-1 and TRBJ2-3; unclear D gene. Germline V CDR1 and CDR2: SGHRS, YFSETQ. V dropped 2 bases and J dropped 0 bases, with 10 bases sitting between them. CDR3 length equals 15 residues. CDR3 in amino acids: CASSFQGRSTDTQYF. The CDR3 bases are TGCGCCAGCAGCTTCCAAGGCAGAAGCACAGATACGCAGTATTTT.

The sample holds a few counts of this clonotype. In nucleotides, the CDR3 is TGTGCCAGCAGTTACCCCTCCACTGGACCTAGCTCTGGAAACACCATATATTTT. Protein product: CASSYPSTGPSSGNTIYF. V gene TRBV6-5 combines with J gene TRBJ1-3; no clear D gene. CDR3 size: 18 residues. The V end was cut by 2 bases, the J end by 0 bases, with 17 bases between. The V gene's germline CDR1 is MNHEY and CDR2 SVGAGI.